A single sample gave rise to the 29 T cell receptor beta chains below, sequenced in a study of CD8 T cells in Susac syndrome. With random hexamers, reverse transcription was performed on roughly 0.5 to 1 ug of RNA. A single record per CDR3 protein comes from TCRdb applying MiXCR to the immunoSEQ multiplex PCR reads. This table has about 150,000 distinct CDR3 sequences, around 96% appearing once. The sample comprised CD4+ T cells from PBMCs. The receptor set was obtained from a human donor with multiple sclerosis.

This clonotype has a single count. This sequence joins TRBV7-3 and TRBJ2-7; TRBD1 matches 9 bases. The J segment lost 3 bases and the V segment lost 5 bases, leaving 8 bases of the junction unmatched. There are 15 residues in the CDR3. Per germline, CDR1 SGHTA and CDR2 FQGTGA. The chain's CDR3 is CASSRSGTGNYEQYF. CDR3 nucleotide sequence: TGTGCCAGCAGCCGGTCCGGGACAGGGAACTACGAGCAGTACTTC. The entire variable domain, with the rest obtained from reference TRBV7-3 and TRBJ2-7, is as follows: GAGVSQTPSNKVTEKGKYVELRCDPISGHTALYWYRQSLGQGPEFLIYFQGTGAADDSGLPNDRFFAVRPEGSVSTLKIQRTERGDSAVYLCASSRSGTGNYEQYFGPGTRLTVT.

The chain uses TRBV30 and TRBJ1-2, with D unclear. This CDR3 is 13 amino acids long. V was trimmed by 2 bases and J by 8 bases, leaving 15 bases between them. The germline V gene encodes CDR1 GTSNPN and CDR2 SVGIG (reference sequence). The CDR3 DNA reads TGTGCCTGGAGTCCCGTAGTTTCTGTGGGCTACACCTTC. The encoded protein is CAWSPVVSVGYTF.

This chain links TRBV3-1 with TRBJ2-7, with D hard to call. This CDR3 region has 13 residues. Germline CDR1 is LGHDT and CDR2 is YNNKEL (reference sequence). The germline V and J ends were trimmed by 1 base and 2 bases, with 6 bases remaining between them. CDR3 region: CASSQAAAYEQYF. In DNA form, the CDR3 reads TGTGCCAGCAGCCAAGCAGCCGCCTACGAGCAGTACTTC.

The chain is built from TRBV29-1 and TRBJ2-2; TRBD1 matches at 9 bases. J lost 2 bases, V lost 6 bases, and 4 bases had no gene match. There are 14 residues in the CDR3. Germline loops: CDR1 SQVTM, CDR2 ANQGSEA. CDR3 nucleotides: TGCAGCGTCCGGACAGGGGTAAACACCGGGGAGCTGTTTTTT. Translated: CSVRTGVNTGELFF.

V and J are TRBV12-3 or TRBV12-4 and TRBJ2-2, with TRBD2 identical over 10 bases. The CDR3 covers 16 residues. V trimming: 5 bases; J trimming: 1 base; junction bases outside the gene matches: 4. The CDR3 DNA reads TGTGCCAGCAGTCCCATAGCGGGGGGGAACACCGGGGAGCTGTTTTTT. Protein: CASSPIAGGNTGELFF.

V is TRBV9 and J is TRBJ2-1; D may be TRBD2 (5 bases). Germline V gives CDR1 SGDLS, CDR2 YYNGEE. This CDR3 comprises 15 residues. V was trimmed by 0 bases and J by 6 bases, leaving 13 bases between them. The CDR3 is CASSVELRGSNEQFF. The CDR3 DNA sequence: TGTGCCAGCAGCGTAGAGCTCCGAGGGAGCAATGAGCAGTTCTTC. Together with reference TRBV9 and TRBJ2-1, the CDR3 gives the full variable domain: DSGVTQTPKHLITATGQRVTLRCSPRSGDLSVYWYQQSLDQGLQFLIQYYNGEERAKGNILERFSAQQFPDLHSELNLSSLELGDSALYFCASSVELRGSNEQFFGPGTRLTVL.

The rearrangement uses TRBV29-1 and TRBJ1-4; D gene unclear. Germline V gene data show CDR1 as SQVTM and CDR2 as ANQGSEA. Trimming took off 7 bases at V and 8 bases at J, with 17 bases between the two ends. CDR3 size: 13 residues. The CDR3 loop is CSGRPGPSEKLFF. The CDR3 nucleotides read TGCAGCGGTAGACCGGGCCCTAGCGAAAAACTGTTTTTT. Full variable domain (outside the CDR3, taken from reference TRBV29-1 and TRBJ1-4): SAVISQKPSRDICQRGTSLTIQCQVDSQVTMMFWYRQQPGQSLTLIATANQGSEATYESGFVIDKFPISRPNLTFSTLTVSNMSPEDSSIYLCSGRPGPSEKLFFGSGTQLSVL.

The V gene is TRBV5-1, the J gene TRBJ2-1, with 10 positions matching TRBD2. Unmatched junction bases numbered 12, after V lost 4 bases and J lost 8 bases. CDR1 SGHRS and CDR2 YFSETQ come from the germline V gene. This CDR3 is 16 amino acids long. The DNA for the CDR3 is TGCGCCAGCAGCCCGACCCTAGCGGGAGTTTCCGATGAGCAGTTCTTC. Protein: CASSPTLAGVSDEQFF.

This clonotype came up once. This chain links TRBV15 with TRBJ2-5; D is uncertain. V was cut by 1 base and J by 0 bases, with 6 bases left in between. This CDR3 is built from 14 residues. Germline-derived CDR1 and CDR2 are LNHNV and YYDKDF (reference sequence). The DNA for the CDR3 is TGTGCCACCAGCAGAGCCGGGTACCAAGAGACCCAGTACTTC. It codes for CATSRAGYQETQYF.

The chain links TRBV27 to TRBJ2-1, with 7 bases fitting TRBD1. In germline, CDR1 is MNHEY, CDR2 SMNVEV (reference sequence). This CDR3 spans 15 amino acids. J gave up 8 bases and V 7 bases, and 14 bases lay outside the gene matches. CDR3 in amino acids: CASIGTVGFKDEQFF. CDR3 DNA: TGTGCCAGCATTGGGACAGTTGGTTTTAAGGATGAGCAGTTCTTC.

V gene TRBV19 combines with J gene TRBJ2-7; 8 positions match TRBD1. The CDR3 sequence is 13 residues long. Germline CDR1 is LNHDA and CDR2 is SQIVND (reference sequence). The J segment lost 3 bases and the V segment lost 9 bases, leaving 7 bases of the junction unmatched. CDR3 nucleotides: TGTGCCAGGGGCACAGGGGGAAACTACGAGCAGTACTTC. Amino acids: CARGTGGNYEQYF.

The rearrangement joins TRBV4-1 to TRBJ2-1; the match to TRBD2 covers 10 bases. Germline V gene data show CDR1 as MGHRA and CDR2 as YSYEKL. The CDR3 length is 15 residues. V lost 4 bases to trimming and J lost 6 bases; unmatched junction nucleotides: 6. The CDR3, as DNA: TGCGCCAGCAGCCCTAGCGGGAGAAACTCCAATGAGCAGTTCTTC. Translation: CASSPSGRNSNEQFF.

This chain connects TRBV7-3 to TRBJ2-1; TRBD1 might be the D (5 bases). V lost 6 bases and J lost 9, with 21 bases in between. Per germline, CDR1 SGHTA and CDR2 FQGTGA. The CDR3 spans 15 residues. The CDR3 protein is CASSDWAEIRGEQFF. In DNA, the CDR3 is TGTGCCAGCAGTGACTGGGCGGAAATAAGGGGTGAGCAGTTCTTC.

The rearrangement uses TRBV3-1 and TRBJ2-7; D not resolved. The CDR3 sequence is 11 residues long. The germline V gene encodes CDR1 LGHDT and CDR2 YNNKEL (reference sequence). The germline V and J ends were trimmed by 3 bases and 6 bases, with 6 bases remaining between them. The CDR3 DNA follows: TGTGCCAGCAGCCACGTCAGCGAGCAGTACTTC. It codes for CASSHVSEQYF.

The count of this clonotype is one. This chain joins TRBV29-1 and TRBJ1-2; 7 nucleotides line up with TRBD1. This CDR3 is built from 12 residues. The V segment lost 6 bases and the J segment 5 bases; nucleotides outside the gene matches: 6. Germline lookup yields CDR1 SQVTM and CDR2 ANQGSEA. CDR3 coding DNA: TGCAGCGTGGCCGGGACAGCTTATGGCTACACCTTC. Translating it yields CSVAGTAYGYTF.

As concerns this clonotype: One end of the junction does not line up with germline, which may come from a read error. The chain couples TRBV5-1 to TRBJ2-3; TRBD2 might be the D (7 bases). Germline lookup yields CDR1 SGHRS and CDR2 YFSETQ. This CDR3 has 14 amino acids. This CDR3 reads CASSLGGPTDTQYF. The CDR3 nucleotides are TGTGCCAGCAGCCTCGGGGGGCCGACAGATACGCAGTATTTT.

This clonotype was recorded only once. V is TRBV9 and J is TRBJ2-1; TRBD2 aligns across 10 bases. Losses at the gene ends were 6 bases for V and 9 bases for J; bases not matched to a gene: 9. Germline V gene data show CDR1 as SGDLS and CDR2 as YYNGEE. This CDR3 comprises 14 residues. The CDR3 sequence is CASNQREGRGEQFF. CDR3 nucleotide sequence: TGTGCCAGCAATCAGCGGGAGGGCCGGGGTGAGCAGTTCTTC.

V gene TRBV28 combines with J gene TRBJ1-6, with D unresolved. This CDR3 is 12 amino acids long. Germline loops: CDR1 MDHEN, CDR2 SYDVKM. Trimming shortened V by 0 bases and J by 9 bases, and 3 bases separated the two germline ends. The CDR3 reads CASSLWGSPLHF. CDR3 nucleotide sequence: TGTGCCAGCAGTTTATGGGGTTCACCCCTCCACTTT.

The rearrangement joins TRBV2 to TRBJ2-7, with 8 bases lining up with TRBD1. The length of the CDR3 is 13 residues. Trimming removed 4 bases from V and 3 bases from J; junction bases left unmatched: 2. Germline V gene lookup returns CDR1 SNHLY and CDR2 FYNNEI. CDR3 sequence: CASSGGQGYEQYF. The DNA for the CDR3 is TGTGCCAGCAGTGGAGGACAGGGCTACGAGCAGTACTTC.

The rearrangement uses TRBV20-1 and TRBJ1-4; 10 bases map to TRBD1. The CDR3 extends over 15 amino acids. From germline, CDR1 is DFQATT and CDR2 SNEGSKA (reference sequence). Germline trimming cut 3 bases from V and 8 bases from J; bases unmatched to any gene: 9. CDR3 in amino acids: CSASPRDRGGEKLFF. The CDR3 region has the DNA TGCAGTGCTAGTCCCCGGGACAGGGGAGGCGAAAAACTGTTTTTT.

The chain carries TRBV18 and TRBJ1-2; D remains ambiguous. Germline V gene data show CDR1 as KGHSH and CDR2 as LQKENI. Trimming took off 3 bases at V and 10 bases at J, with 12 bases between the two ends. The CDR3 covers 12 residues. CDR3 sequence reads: CASSPREEDYTF. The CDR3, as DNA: TGTGCCAGCTCACCTAGGGAGGAGGACTACACCTTC.

CDR3 loop: CSARDWGGRRDEQYF. The CDR3 nucleotides are TGCAGTGCTAGAGATTGGGGCGGCAGGCGCGACGAGCAGTACTTC. V gene TRBV20-1 combines with J gene TRBJ2-7; maybe TRBD1 (5 bases). This CDR3 has 15 residues. Germline-derived CDR1 and CDR2 are DFQATT and SNEGSKA (reference sequence). V dropped 0 bases and J dropped 5 bases, with 17 bases sitting between them.

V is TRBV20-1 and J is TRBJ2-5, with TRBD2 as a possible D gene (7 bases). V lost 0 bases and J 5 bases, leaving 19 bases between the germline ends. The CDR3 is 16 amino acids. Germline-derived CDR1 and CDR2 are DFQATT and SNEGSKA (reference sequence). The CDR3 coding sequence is TGCAGTGCTAGAGATATAATGGGGGGGGGCCGGGAGACCCAGTACTTC. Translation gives CSARDIMGGGRETQYF.

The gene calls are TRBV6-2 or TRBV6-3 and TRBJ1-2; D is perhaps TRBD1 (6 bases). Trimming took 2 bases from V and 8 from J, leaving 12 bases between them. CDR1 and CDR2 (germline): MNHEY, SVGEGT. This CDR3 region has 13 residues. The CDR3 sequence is CASSYPQGSGYTF. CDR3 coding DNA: TGTGCCAGCAGTTACCCACAGGGTAGCGGCTACACCTTC.

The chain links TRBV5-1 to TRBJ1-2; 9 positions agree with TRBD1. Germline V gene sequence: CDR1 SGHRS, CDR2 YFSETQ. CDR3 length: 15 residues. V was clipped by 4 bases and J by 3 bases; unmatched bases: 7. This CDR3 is CASSVQGAPDYGYTF. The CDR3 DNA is TGCGCCAGCAGCGTACAGGGGGCGCCGGACTATGGCTACACCTTC.

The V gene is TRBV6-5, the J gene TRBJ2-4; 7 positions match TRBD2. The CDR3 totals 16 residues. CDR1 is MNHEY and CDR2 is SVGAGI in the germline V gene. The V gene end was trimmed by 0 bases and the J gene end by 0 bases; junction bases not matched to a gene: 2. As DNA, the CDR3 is TGTGCCAGCAGTTACTCGCTAGCGGCAGCCAAAAACATTCAGTACTTC. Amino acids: CASSYSLAAAKNIQYF.

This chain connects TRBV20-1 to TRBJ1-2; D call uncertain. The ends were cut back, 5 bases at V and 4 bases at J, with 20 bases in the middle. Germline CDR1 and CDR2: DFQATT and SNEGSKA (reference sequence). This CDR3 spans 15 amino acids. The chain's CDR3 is CSAYLGRFEVYGYTF. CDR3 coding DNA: TGCAGTGCTTACCTCGGCCGCTTCGAAGTCTATGGCTACACCTTC.

CDR3 sequence reads: CASSIKRAQPQHF. The CDR3 nucleotides are TGTGCCAGCAGCATAAAGAGGGCCCAGCCCCAGCATTTT. This chain connects TRBV12-3 or TRBV12-4 to TRBJ1-5; D gene uncertain. V was clipped by 6 bases and J by 7 bases, with 13 bases between them. The CDR3 is 13 residues long.

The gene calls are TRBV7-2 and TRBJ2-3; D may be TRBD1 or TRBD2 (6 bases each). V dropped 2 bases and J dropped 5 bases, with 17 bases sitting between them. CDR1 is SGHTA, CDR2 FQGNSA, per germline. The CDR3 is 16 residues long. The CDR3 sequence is CASSLLGGPDGDTQYF. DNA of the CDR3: TGTGCCAGCAGCTTACTCGGGGGCCCCGATGGAGATACGCAGTATTTT.